The T cell receptor beta chain described here comes from a study of early T cells in non-severe SARS-CoV-2 infection. Across the study: Sequenced material consisted of bulk RNA (from unsorted whole blood), and chains were unpaired.

This clonotype has a count of ten or more. TCRdb itself ran the 5' RACE reads through MiXCR, one entry per CDR3 protein. The sample lists 50,000 to 75,000 distinct CDR3 sequences, around 5.7% occurring once. The CDR3 sequence is 14 residues long. Germline loops: CDR1 WSHSY, CDR2 SAAADI. The germline V and J ends were trimmed by 6 bases and 6 bases, with 15 bases remaining between them. Sample: whole blood, taken at baseline. This receptor was obtained from an adult who was a healthcare worker with PCR-confirmed SARS-CoV-2 infection or an uninfected control (not recorded which). The V call is TRBV10-2, the J call TRBJ2-1; possibly TRBD2 for D (6 bases). The CDR3 sequence: CASRPSGGANEQFF. DNA for the CDR3: TGCGCCAGCAGACCCAGCGGAGGGGCCAATGAGCAGTTCTTC.